The TCR beta chain under discussion was sequenced for a study of blood T cells in healthy people across ages (dated by TCRdb to between 2015 and 2016). For the study in its entirety: In model experiments, template switching captured about one uniquely barcoded TCR beta cDNA molecule for every two T cells. The study analyzed two additional independent replicas of 1 million unique cDNA reads from the same blood draw for two donors, one aged 18 to 30 and one aged 80 or older. To avoid experimental bias, donors of different ages were spread randomly across the sequencing lanes. Four age groups were formed from the donors: young (average approximately 15 years), middle-aged (roughly 38), aged (roughly 56) and long-lived (around 82). The study measured age-related changes in TCR beta repertoire diversity using deep sequencing normalized with unique cDNA molecular identifiers. Study-level results and caveats: Because the CMV infection status of the donors was unknown, age-related changes in expanded clonotypes may potentially have been confounded. The long-lived group showed more naive CD4+ T cells, fewer expanded clones and increased TCR diversity than the aged group, suggesting age selection. A strong correlation was found between observed TCR beta diversity and the percentage of naive T cells measured by flow cytometry. Because profiling used bulk unsorted PBMCs, naive and antigen-experienced compartments could not be compared conclusively. Observed TCR beta diversity per million T cells fell roughly linearly with age, and a significant reduction was already apparent by age roughly 40. Estimates of total diversity based on one million sequenced T cells were regarded as lower bounds and as underestimates.

In the case of this clonotype: The antigen it binds to is not known. Per-base qualities were not stored, and no clone one base away is much larger.

The library was generated by 5' RACE. A second PCR of roughly 6 to 12 cycles was performed with a sample-barcoded 5' primer and a J-beta primer mix. A unique molecular identifier was introduced onto each TCR beta cDNA molecule by a template-switch 5' adaptor carrying 12 random nucleotides. Each sample yielded at least 2.5 million CDR3-containing paired-end reads. First-strand cDNA synthesis was performed from all RNA using the Mint cDNA synthesis kit, with priming by a TRBC-specific oligonucleotide. All cDNA was treated with uracil-DNA glycosylase and then went through a first 18-cycle PCR with the universal primers M1SS and BC2_uni_R. The published analysis was carried out like this. Each sample was normalized by randomly selecting 1 million high-quality reads, each carrying a distinct molecular identifier. Instead of being binned into consensus sequences, reads that shared molecular identifiers were thrown out. CDR3 identification, clonotype clustering and error correction used MiTCR with a Q25 quality threshold and the strictest error-elimination algorithm. A nonparametric unseen species model with Euler transformation was used to estimate a lower bound on total TCR beta diversity. TCRdb handled the public reads itself, with Q25 trimming in fastp and clone calling in MiXCR, and kept productive beta chains. Merged by CDR3 protein, the rows form single entries marked with the most common genes and DNA. V and J calls and clone size were set by TCRdb, not the authors. Present in this sample are approximately 2,000,000 distinct CDR3 sequences, about two fifths of which were seen just once. Clones ranked in the top ten supply around 23% of the sample.

CDR1 and CDR2, per the germline V gene, are SGHTA and FQGNSA. There are 14 amino acids in the CDR3, from cysteine to phenylalanine inclusive. Left in the record is the CDR3 DNA by itself, 42 bases read in frame from the first base. A distance of 20 bases separates the germline ends of V and J, which lose 5 bases and 10 bases respectively. The 35 to 40 donors, aged roughly 6 to 90 years, were systemically healthy Caucasian individuals from Russia. Each donor gave ten milliliters of peripheral blood, drawn into EDTA-treated Vacutainer tubes. Ficoll-Paque density-gradient centrifugation was used to isolate PBMCs, with at least 6 million per sample. Trizol reagent was used to extract total RNA from PBMCs, with at least 6 micrograms per sample. For every donor, an aliquot of PBMCs went through flow cytometry to measure the percentages of naive CD45RAhigh/CD27high T cells.

The specimen sequenced was blood. The clonotype was recovered from a human donor in good health. This chain is built from TRBV7-2 and TRBJ1-1, with no reliable assignment of the D segment. CDR3 region: CASSPYSAGSGAFF. The bases are TGTGCCAGCAGCCCATACAGCGCGGGGTCGGGAGCTTTCTTT.